The rows below give T cell receptor beta chains drawn from one sample of a study of blood T cell repertoires in COVID-19. Sequencing used immunoSEQ multiplex PCR; TCRdb keeps in-frame clones, though not all of them. This sample has approximately 180,000 clones, with more than 65% found just once. Sequenced sample: PBMCs or T cells enriched from blood (not recorded which). These receptors were collected from a woman aged 45-65 years with acute COVID-19. The CDR3 runs from the conserved cysteine through the conserved F or W. A D gene is named only where the DNA matches it firmly. Expanded clones get a size class; other rows say once, few or many, or leave the size out.

- TRBJ2-1 TRBV7-3 few 13 CASSLSYYNEQFF TGTGCCAGCAGCTTAAGTTATTACAATGAGCAGTTCTTC
- TRBJ2-4 TRBV9 - 15 CASSSSGGRLNIQYF TGTGCCAGCAGCTCCTCTGGGGGCCGGCTTAACATTCAGTACTTC
TRBD2 TRBJ2-5 TRBV3-1/TRBV3-2 many 15 CASSSASGGKETQYF TGTGCCAGCAGCTCGGCTAGCGGGGGAAAAGAGACCCAGTACTTC
- TRBJ1-4 TRBV9 few 15 CASSFRVDGGEKLFF TGTGCCAGCAGTTTCCGGGTGGACGGAGGTGAAAAACTGTTTTTT
TRBD1 TRBJ2-3 TRBV29-1 few 15 CSVGATGGAFDTQYF TGCAGCGTTGGGGCGACAGGGGGCGCGTTTGATACGCAGTATTTT
- TRBJ1-1 TRBV3-1/TRBV3-2 - 14 CASSQDPRGTEAFF TGTGCCAGCAGCCAAGATCCCAGGGGCACTGAAGCTTTCTTT
- TRBJ2-2 TRBV6-5 - 15 CASSYSWARAGELFF TGTGCCAGCAGTTACTCTTGGGCGAGGGCCGGGGAGCTGTTTTTT
TRBD1 TRBJ1-3 TRBV5-5 - 14 CASSLGGGANTIYF TGTGCCAGCAGCTTGGGAGGGGGCGCGAACACCATATATTTT
- TRBJ1-1 TRBV5-1 few 16 CASSLAPSGGDTEAFF TGCGCCAGCAGCTTGGCCCCAAGCGGAGGGGACACTGAAGCTTTCTTT
- TRBJ1-1 TRBV19 - 14 CATWDSRRDTEAFF TGTGCCACCTGGGACTCTCGGAGGGACACTGAAGCTTTCTTT
- TRBJ2-3 TRBV27 - 15 CASSLWRASTDTQYF TGTGCCAGCAGTTTATGGCGGGCAAGCACAGATACGCAGTATTTT
TRBD1 TRBJ1-4 TRBV7-8 - 15 CASSADRVDNEKLFF TGTGCCAGCAGCGCAGACAGGGTAGATAATGAAAAACTGTTTTTT
TRBD2 TRBJ2-5 TRBV2 - 15 CASSRDGGAQETQYF TGTGCCAGCAGTCGGGACGGGGGGGCGCAAGAGACCCAGTACTTC
- TRBJ2-1 TRBV24-1 few 17 CATSDLDETGGYNEQFF TGTGCCACCAGTGACCTTGACGAGACAGGAGGCTACAATGAGCAGTTCTTC
- TRBJ1-2 TRBV14 - 15 CASSQDGSGVGGYTF TGTGCCAGCAGCCAAGACGGGTCAGGGGTTGGTGGCTACACCTTC
- TRBJ1-2 TRBV11-2 - 13 CASSPGRISGYTF TGTGCCAGCAGCCCCGGAAGGATTAGCGGCTACACCTTC
- TRBJ1-5 TRBV6-6 - 12 CASSYRGGPQHF TGTGCCAGCAGTTACCGGGGAGGGCCCCAGCATTTT
TRBD1 TRBJ1-1 TRBV19 once 15 CASSIAGGLGTEAFF TGTGCCAGTAGTATTGCAGGGGGCTTGGGCACTGAAGCTTTCTTT
TRBD1 TRBJ1-3 TRBV19 few 15 CASSPGTASGNTIYF TGTGCCAGTAGCCCGGGGACAGCCTCTGGAAACACCATATATTTT